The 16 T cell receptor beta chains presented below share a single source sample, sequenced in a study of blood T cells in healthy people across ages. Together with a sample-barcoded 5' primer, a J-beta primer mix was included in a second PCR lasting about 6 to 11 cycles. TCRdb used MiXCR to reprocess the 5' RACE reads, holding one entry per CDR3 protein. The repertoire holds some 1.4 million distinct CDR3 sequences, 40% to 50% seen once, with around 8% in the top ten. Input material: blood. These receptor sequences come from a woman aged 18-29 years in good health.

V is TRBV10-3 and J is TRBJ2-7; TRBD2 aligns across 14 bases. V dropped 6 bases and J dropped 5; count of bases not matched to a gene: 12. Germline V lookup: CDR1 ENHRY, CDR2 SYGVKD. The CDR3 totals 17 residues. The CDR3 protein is CAISGTSGSGNRNEQYF. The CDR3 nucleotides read TGTGCCATCAGCGGGACTAGCGGGAGCGGGAATAGAAACGAGCAGTACTTC.

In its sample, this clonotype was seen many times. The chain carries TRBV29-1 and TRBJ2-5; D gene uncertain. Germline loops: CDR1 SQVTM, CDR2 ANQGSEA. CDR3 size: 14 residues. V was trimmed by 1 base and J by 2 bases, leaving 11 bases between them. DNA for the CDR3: TGCAGCGTTGAAGTAAGAAGCAGTCAAGAGACCCAGTACTTC. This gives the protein CSVEVRSSQETQYF.

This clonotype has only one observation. DNA of the CDR3: TGTGCCAGCACTTTCGCCCCGGTCAATGAGCAGTTCTTC. Translation: CASTFAPVNEQFF. This rearrangement joins TRBV12-3 or TRBV12-4 to TRBJ2-1; D remains unclear. The CDR3 has 13 amino acids. The V gene lost 7 bases and the J gene lost 6 bases, with 13 bases spanning the gap.

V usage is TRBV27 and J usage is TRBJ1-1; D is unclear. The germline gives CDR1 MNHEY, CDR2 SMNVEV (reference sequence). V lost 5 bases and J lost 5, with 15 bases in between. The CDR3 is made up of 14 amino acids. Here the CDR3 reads CASSMGPSRTEAFF. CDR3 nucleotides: TGTGCCAGCAGTATGGGCCCCTCGAGGACTGAAGCTTTCTTT.

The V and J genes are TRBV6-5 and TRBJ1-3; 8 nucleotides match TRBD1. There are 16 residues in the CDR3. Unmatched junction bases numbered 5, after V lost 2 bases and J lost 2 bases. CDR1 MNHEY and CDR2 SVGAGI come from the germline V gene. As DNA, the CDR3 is TGTGCCAGCAGTTACCGGGCGACAGGGGCTGGAAACACCATATATTTT. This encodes CASSYRATGAGNTIYF.

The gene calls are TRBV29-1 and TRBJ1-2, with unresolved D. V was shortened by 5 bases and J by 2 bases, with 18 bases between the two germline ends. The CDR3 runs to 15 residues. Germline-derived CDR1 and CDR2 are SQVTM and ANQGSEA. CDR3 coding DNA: TGCAGCGTTTGGTCAGAATCCGGGTCCAACTATGGCTACACCTTC. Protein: CSVWSESGSNYGYTF.

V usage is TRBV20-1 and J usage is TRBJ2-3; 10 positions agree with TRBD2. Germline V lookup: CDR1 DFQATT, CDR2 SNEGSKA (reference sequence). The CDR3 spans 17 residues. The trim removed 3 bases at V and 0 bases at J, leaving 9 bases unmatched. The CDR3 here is CSASTSGEISSTDTQYF. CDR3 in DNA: TGCAGTGCTAGTACTAGCGGGGAGATTTCTAGCACAGATACGCAGTATTTT.

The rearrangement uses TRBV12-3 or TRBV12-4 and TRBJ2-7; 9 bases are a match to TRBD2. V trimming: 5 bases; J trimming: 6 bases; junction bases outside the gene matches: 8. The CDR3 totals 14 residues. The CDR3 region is CASSPGLAGREQYF. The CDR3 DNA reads TGTGCCAGCAGTCCGGGACTAGCAGGCCGCGAGCAGTACTTC.

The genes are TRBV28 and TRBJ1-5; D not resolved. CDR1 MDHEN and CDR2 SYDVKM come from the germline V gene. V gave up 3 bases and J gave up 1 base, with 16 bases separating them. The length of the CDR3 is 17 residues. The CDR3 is CASSLLRSGSSNQPQHF. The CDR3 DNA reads TGTGCCAGCAGTTTGTTGAGAAGTGGGTCGAGCAATCAGCCCCAGCATTTT.

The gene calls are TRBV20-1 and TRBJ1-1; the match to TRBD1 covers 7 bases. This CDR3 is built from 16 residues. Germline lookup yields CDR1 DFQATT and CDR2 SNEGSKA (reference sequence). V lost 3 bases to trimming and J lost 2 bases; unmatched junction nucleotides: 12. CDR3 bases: TGCAGTGCTAGGGATCCTGGGACAGCAGTTAACACTGAAGCTTTCTTT. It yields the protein CSARDPGTAVNTEAFF.

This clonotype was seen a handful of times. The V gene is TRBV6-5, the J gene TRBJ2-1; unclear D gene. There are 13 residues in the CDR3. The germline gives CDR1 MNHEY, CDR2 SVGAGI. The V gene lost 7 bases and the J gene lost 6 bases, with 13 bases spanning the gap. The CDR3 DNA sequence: TGTGCCAGCACCTTAGGACGGTTCAATGAGCAGTTCTTC. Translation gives CASTLGRFNEQFF.

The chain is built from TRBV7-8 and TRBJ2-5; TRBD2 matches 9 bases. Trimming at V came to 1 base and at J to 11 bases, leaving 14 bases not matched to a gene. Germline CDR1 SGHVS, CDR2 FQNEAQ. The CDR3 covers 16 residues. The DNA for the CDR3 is TGTGCCAGCAGCTTAGATAGCGGGAGCTCCTACAATGAGCAGTACTTC. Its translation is CASSLDSGSSYNEQYF.

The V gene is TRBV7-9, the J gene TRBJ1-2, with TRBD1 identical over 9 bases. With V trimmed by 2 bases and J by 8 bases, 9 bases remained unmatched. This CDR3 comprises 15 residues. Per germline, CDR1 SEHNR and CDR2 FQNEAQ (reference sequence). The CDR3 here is CASSLPGQGVRGYTF. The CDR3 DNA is TGTGCCAGCAGCTTACCGGGACAGGGAGTTCGAGGCTACACCTTC.

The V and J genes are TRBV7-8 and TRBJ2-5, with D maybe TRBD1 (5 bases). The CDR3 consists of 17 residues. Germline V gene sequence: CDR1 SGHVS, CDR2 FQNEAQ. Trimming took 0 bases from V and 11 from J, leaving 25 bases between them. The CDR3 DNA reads TGTGCCAGCAGCTTAGCGAGGAGCAGGGATAGCTACAATGAGCAGTACTTC. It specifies CASSLARSRDSYNEQYF.

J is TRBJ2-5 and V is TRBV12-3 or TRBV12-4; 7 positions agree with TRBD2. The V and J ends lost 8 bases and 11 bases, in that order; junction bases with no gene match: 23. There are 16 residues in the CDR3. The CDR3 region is CASRQRRASGSNEQYF. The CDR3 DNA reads TGTGCCAGCCGACAACGCCGGGCTAGCGGAAGCAATGAGCAGTACTTC.

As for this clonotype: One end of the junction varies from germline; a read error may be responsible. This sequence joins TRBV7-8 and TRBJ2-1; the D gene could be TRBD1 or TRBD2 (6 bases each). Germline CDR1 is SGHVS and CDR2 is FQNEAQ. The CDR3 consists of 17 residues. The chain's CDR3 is CASSLFRTLERGDEPFF. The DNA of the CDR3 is TGTGCCAGCAGCCTATTCAGGACACTAGAAAGGGGGGATGAGCCGTTCTTC.